The rows below give T cell receptor beta chains drawn from one sample of a study of T cells in localized non-small cell lung cancer. Measured with immunoSEQ multiplex PCR; TCRdb has only the in-frame clones, and not every one. The sample carries 25,000 to 30,000 clones, about 90% recorded once. The sample was peripheral blood mononuclear cells, taken before any cancer treatment. The receptors derive from a woman between 40 and 69 years old with stage III lung adenocarcinoma. Both conserved end residues are part of each CDR3.

V gene: TRBV29-1; J gene: TRBJ2-2; CDR3 protein: CSVYRGRVDTGELFF
V gene: TRBV5-1; J gene: TRBJ1-1; CDR3 protein: CASSWDRLNTEAFF
V gene: TRBV6-1; J gene: TRBJ2-2; CDR3 protein: CASSESRLPGELFF
V gene: TRBV6-5; J gene: TRBJ1-1; CDR3 protein: CASNRGVQTEAFF
V gene: TRBV7-2; J gene: TRBJ2-6; CDR3 protein: CASSLVFLVAGANVLTF
V gene: TRBV5-1; J gene: TRBJ2-5; CDR3 protein: CASSPGGAGQETQYF
V gene: TRBV5-6; J gene: TRBJ1-2; CDR3 protein: CASSTGGANYGYTF
V gene: TRBV4-1; J gene: TRBJ1-1; CDR3 protein: CASSQDRAGGRAFF
V gene: TRBV11-2; J gene: TRBJ2-3; CDR3 protein: CASSPPSDTQYF
V gene: TRBV11-2; J gene: TRBJ1-2; CDR3 protein: CASSLDGEGYTF
V gene: TRBV9; J gene: TRBJ1-6; CDR3 protein: CASSVTGTEGSPLHF
V gene: TRBV5-6; J gene: TRBJ1-1; CDR3 protein: CASSLNMEGGNTEAFF
V gene: TRBV5-6; J gene: TRBJ2-7; CDR3 protein: CASSSTNGDEQYF
V gene: TRBV19; J gene: TRBJ1-6; CDR3 protein: CASMVTANSPLHF